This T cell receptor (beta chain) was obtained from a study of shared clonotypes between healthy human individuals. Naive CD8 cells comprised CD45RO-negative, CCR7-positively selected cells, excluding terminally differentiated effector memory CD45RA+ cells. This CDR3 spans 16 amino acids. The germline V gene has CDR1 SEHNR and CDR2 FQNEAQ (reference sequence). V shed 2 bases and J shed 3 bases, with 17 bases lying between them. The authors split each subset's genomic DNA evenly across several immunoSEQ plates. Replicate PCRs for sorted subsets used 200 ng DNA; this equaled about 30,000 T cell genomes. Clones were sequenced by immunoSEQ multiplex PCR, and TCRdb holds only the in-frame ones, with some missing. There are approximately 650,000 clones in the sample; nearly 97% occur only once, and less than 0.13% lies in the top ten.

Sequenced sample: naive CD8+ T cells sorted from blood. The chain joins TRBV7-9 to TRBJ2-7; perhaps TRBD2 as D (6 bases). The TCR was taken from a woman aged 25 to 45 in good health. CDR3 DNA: TGTGCCAGCAGCTTATTTGGAGGGATTGGATTCTACGAGCAGTACTTC. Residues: CASSLFGGIGFYEQYF.